A selection of T cell receptor beta chains follows, all from one sample in a study of blood T cell repertoires in COVID-19. Profiling relied on immunoSEQ multiplex PCR, and the TCRdb table lists in-frame clones only, not all of them. The repertoire holds approximately 270,000 clones, about 89% seen once, with around 0.84% in the top ten. Sequencing input: peripheral blood. These receptors all stem from a man aged 30 to 39 with acute or convalescent COVID-19. CDR3s include the opening cysteine and the closing phenylalanine or tryptophan. A D gene is named only where the DNA matches it firmly. A row's size may be missing; if present it is once, few, many or a size class.

TRBV18	NA	15	NA	TRBJ2-1	TGTGCCAGCTCGCCGACGTTCGGGAGTTTTGATGAGCAGTTCTTC	CASSPTFGSFDEQFF
TRBV5-1	NA	15	once	TRBJ1-6	TGCGCCAGCAGCTTGGTCGCGGGGGCTAATTCACCCCTCCACTTT	CASSLVAGANSPLHF
TRBV2	NA	14	once	TRBJ1-5	TGTGCCAGCAGTCTGTCCGGGACACCCCTGGCCCAGCATTTT	CASSLSGTPLAQHF
TRBV25-1	TRBD1	18	NA	TRBJ1-3	TGTGCCAGCAGTGATCTCCTCAGTTTCGACAGGGGTGGAAACACCATATATTTT	CASSDLLSFDRGGNTIYF
TRBV27	NA	15	NA	TRBJ1-6	TGTGCCAGCAGTTTATCCCTCCGCAGTTATTCACCCCTCCACTTT	CASSLSLRSYSPLHF
TRBV18	NA	13	NA	TRBJ2-1	TGTGCCAGCTCAGAACAGGGATACAATGAGCAGTTCTTC	CASSEQGYNEQFF
TRBV10-2	NA	13	NA	TRBJ2-5	TGCGCCAGCAGCGAGGACTACCAAGAGACCCAGTACTTC	CASSEDYQETQYF
TRBV27	TRBD2	13	NA	TRBJ2-7	TGTGCCAGCAGTTCTGCGGGGGCCTACGAGCAGTACTTC	CASSSAGAYEQYF
TRBV11-2	NA	18	NA	TRBJ1-3	TGTGCCAGCACCATTAGGGGGGGGCATATTGTCTCTGGAAACACCATATATTTT	CASTIRGGHIVSGNTIYF
TRBV7-3	TRBD2	14	NA	TRBJ2-1	TGTGCCAGCAGCTTAGCGGGAGGAGGCAATGAGCAGTTCTTC	CASSLAGGGNEQFF
TRBV29-1	NA	11	NA	TRBJ1-2	TGCAGCGCCGCCGTAGAGGATGGCTACACCTTC	CSAAVEDGYTF
TRBV6-5	NA	14	NA	TRBJ1-1	TGTGCCAGCAGTTACTCGAGAGATCTAACTGAAGCTTTCTTT	CASSYSRDLTEAFF
TRBV7-3	NA	12	NA	TRBJ1-1	TGTGCCAGCAGCTTAGAGGGGAGGTTGGCTTTCTTT	CASSLEGRLAFF
TRBV14	NA	14	NA	TRBJ1-6	TGTGCCAGCAGCTGGAGCATTTATAATTCACCCCTCCACTTT	CASSWSIYNSPLHF
TRBV7-8	NA	18	NA	TRBJ1-5	TGTGCCAGCAGCTCCGCGGACAGTCGGTTCCTAGGCAATCAGCCCCAGCATTTT	CASSSADSRFLGNQPQHF
TRBV6-5	NA	15	NA	TRBJ1-2	TGTGCCAGCAGTACCTTCCTGACAGAAAACTATGGCTACACCTTC	CASSTFLTENYGYTF
TRBV5-5	TRBD2	14	NA	TRBJ2-4	TGTGCCAGCAGCCTGACTAGCGGAAGCGACATTCAGTACTTC	CASSLTSGSDIQYF
TRBV5-1	TRBD2	12	NA	TRBJ2-1	TGCGCCAGCAGCTTCGGGAGGGATGAGCAGTTCTTC	CASSFGRDEQFF
TRBV9	TRBD2	15	NA	TRBJ2-3	TGTGCCAGCAGCCCTCGGACTAGCGGCACAGATACGCAGTATTTT	CASSPRTSGTDTQYF
TRBV30	NA	14	NA	TRBJ1-3	TGTGCCTGGAGGGCAGGGTTCTCTGGAAACACCATATATTTT	CAWRAGFSGNTIYF
TRBV3-1/TRBV3-2	NA	11	NA	TRBJ2-3	TGTGCCAGCAGCCAATTGGGCCATCTATATTTT	CASSQLGHLYF
TRBV24-1	NA	11	NA	TRBJ2-7	TGTGCCACCAGTGACCACTACGAGCAGTACTTC	CATSDHYEQYF
TRBV6-5	TRBD1	14	NA	TRBJ1-1	TGTGCCAGCAGAGACAGGGATGTGAACACTGAAGCTTTCTTT	CASRDRDVNTEAFF
TRBV30	TRBD2	15	few	TRBJ2-7	TGTGCCTGGAGTGTAGGGCTAGCGGGGGCCTACGAGCAGTACTTC	CAWSVGLAGAYEQYF
TRBV3-1/TRBV3-2	NA	13	NA	TRBJ2-1	TGTGCCAGCAGCAAGAGAGAGCGGAATGAGCAGTTCTTC	CASSKRERNEQFF
TRBV5-4	NA	14	NA	TRBJ2-5	TGTGCCAGCAGCTTGGGGACGGCGGGGGAGACCCAGTACTTC	CASSLGTAGETQYF
TRBV27	TRBD1	15	NA	TRBJ1-4	TGTGCCAGCAGTTCCGTAAGGGACAGGGTTGAAAAACTGTTTTTT	CASSSVRDRVEKLFF
TRBV19	NA	15	NA	TRBJ2-4	TGTGCCAGTAGTATAGACGGGGGAGCCAAAAACATTCAGTACTTC	CASSIDGGAKNIQYF
TRBV19	NA	15	many	TRBJ2-2	TGTGCCAGTAGTATTGGGCAAACGAACACCGGGGAGCTGTTTTTT	CASSIGQTNTGELFF
TRBV4-1	NA	14	NA	TRBJ1-2	TGCGCCAGCAGCCAAGACCGGGAAACGTATGGCTACACCTTC	CASSQDRETYGYTF
TRBV19	NA	12	NA	TRBJ1-1	TGTGCCACCGAAGACAGAAACACTGAAGCTTTCTTT	CATEDRNTEAFF
TRBV10-2	TRBD1	14	NA	TRBJ1-3	TGCGCCAGCGCCGGGACAGCCTCTGGAAACACCATATATTTT	CASAGTASGNTIYF
TRBV19	TRBD1	16	NA	TRBJ1-4	TGTGCCAGTAGTATAGATTCGACAGGGCCTAATGAAAAACTGTTTTTT	CASSIDSTGPNEKLFF
TRBV18	TRBD2	13	NA	TRBJ2-1	TGTGCCAGCTCACCCGGGGACTACACTGAGCAGTTCTTC	CASSPGDYTEQFF
TRBV9	NA	13	NA	TRBJ2-1	TGTGCCAGCAGTCGACAGGTCGGCAATGAGCAGTTCTTC	CASSRQVGNEQFF
TRBV7-2	TRBD1	16	few	TRBJ1-6	TGTGCCAGCAGCCTCCAAGGGGGACAGGGTGGTTCACCCCTCCACTTT	CASSLQGGQGGSPLHF
TRBV5-8	NA	14	once	TRBJ1-3	TGTGCCAGCAGCGTCTCAGGGGTGAGAAACACCATATATTTT	CASSVSGVRNTIYF
TRBV21-1	NA	13	NA	TRBJ2-7	TGTGCCAGCAGTCGGACAGCCTCCGTCGAGCAGTACTTC	CASSRTASVEQYF
TRBV28	TRBD1	15	NA	TRBJ1-5	TGTGCCAGCAGTTCCGGACAGGGCGTGCATCAGCCCCAGCATTTT	CASSSGQGVHQPQHF
TRBV7-9	NA	14	NA	TRBJ1-4	TGTGCCAGCAGCCAAGACAGACGAAACGAAAAACTGTTTTTT	CASSQDRRNEKLFF
TRBV6-5	NA	16	NA	TRBJ2-4	TGTGCCAGCAGTTACGACCCTCAGGGGGCCAAAAACATTCAGTACTTC	CASSYDPQGAKNIQYF
TRBV27	NA	18	NA	TRBJ2-7	TGTGCCAGCAGAGGGACAGGGGTAAACAGCGGGGGGGCTTACGAGCAGTACTTC	CASRGTGVNSGGAYEQYF
TRBV12-3/TRBV12-4	NA	13	once	TRBJ2-2	TGTGCCAGCAGTTTAGCGGCCACCGGGGAGCTGTTTTTT	CASSLAATGELFF
TRBV30	NA	13	few	TRBJ1-1	TGTGCCTGGAGCGGGGATTTGAACACTGAAGCTTTCTTT	CAWSGDLNTEAFF
TRBV28	TRBD2	12	NA	TRBJ2-1	TGTGCCACCCGGGGGGTTTACAATGAGCAGTTCTTC	CATRGVYNEQFF
TRBV24-1	TRBD1	13	NA	TRBJ1-2	TGTGCCACCCCGCGGACAGGGAACTATGGCTACACCTTC	CATPRTGNYGYTF
TRBV7-9	NA	14	NA	TRBJ2-5	TGTGCCAGCAGCCCCCGGTATCCGAGGGAGACCCAGTACTTC	CASSPRYPRETQYF
TRBV4-1	NA	15	NA	TRBJ2-7	TGCGCCAGCAGCCAAGGGCCGCCCTTTACCTACGAGCAGTACTTC	CASSQGPPFTYEQYF
TRBV12-3/TRBV12-4	NA	13	NA	TRBJ2-7	TGTGCCAGCAGTTTAGGGGGAGGTTACGAGCAGTACTTC	CASSLGGGYEQYF